This passage covers 25 T cell receptor beta chains from one sample sequenced in a study of T cells after yellow fever vaccination. TCRdb reprocessed the 5' RACE reads via MiXCR and lists one record per CDR3 protein. The sample carries about 630,000 distinct CDR3 sequences, 9% to 15% recorded once. The material sequenced was PBMCs, taken on the day of the yellow fever booster vaccination. The receptors come from a man aged 30 to 39 who received the YFV17D yellow fever vaccine.

The table lists this clonotype with a few counts. This chain links TRBV7-6 with TRBJ2-1; D not resolved. Trimming pared 3 bases from V and 3 bases from J, leaving 9 bases between. CDR1 SGHVS and CDR2 FNYEAQ come from the germline V gene. The CDR3 loop spans 14 amino acids. The CDR3 reads CASSLDVNYNEQFF. CDR3 DNA sequence: TGTGCCAGCAGCTTGGACGTTAACTACAATGAGCAGTTCTTC.

The chain combines TRBV20-1 with TRBJ2-7; 7 nucleotides align to TRBD2. Unmatched junction bases numbered 5, after V lost 3 bases and J lost 6 bases. The CDR3 is 12 amino acids. Germline-derived CDR1 and CDR2 are DFQATT and SNEGSKA (reference sequence). CDR3 in amino acids: CSASGRFPEQYF. The CDR3 DNA reads TGCAGTGCTAGCGGGAGGTTTCCCGAGCAGTACTTC.

V gene TRBV7-8 combines with J gene TRBJ1-1; 9 nucleotides line up with TRBD1. V shed 3 bases, J shed 9 bases, and the junction held 11 bases outside the gene matches. Germline V CDR1 and CDR2: SGHVS, FQNEAQ. The CDR3 spans 15 residues. The DNA for the CDR3 is TGTGCCAGCAGCTTCGAGGGGACAGGGATGAGAAAAGCTTTCTTT. Its protein product is CASSFEGTGMRKAFF.

This clonotype has a handful of counts. The genes are TRBV3-1 and TRBJ1-2; D is perhaps TRBD1 (5 bases). Germline values: CDR1 LGHDT, CDR2 YNNKEL (reference sequence). Trimming stripped 0 bases from V and 6 bases from J, with 14 bases between. The CDR3 has 15 amino acids. CDR3 nucleotide sequence: TGTGCCAGCAGCCAAGAAGGGACCGGCAGGGATGGCTACACCTTC. It encodes CASSQEGTGRDGYTF.

The chain joins TRBV29-1 to TRBJ1-1, with a possible D match to TRBD1 (6 bases). The germline gives CDR1 SQVTM, CDR2 ANQGSEA. V shed 4 bases and J shed 1 base, with 10 bases lying between them. The CDR3 spans 13 residues. CDR3 nucleotide sequence: TGCAGCGTTGTCAGGGGAACGAACACTGAAGCTTTCTTT. Amino acid sequence: CSVVRGTNTEAFF.

This clonotype appeared a few times. V and J are TRBV7-9 and TRBJ1-2, with TRBD1 matching 7 bases. Trimming removed 1 base from V and 6 bases from J; junction bases left unmatched: 5. CDR1 is SEHNR, CDR2 FQNEAQ, per germline (reference sequence). This CDR3 comprises 14 residues. The CDR3 here is CASSLGTGVNGYTF. The CDR3 region has the DNA TGTGCCAGCAGCTTAGGGACAGGAGTCAATGGCTACACCTTC.

The chain carries TRBV18 and TRBJ2-3; a possible D gene is TRBD1 (6 bases). The CDR3 runs to 13 residues. The germline gives CDR1 KGHSH, CDR2 LQKENI. V was clipped by 3 bases and J by 3 bases, with 7 bases between them. The CDR3 DNA is TGTGCCAGCTCACCGGACAGTACAGATACGCAGTATTTT. Encoded protein: CASSPDSTDTQYF.

The genes are TRBV7-3 and TRBJ2-1, with 9 bases fitting TRBD1. V gave up 4 bases and J gave up 7 bases; unmatched junction bases: 11. The CDR3 is made up of 16 amino acids. Per germline, CDR1 SGHTA and CDR2 FQGTGA. The CDR3 loop is CASSSTLGQGTNEQFF. As DNA, the CDR3 is TGTGCCAGCAGCTCCACCCTGGGACAGGGCACGAATGAGCAGTTCTTC.

This clonotype was counted between two and nine times. The V and J genes are TRBV5-5 and TRBJ2-7; 11 bases align to TRBD2. Germline CDR1 and CDR2: SGHKS and YYEKEE (reference sequence). The V gene end was trimmed by 1 base and the J gene end by 6 bases; junction bases not matched to a gene: 9. The CDR3 has 16 amino acids. DNA for the CDR3: TGTGCCAGCAGCTTGAGTCTAGCGGGAGGTGACCTCGAGCAGTACTTC. Its translation: CASSLSLAGGDLEQYF.

This clonotype came up many times. This chain links TRBV12-3 or TRBV12-4 with TRBJ2-1; D is ambiguous. The CDR3 length is 11 residues. V was shortened by 4 bases and J by 8 bases, with 6 bases between the two germline ends. The CDR3 DNA reads as TGTGCCAGCAGTTCCGTCGATGAGCAGTTCTTC. This sequence encodes CASSSVDEQFF.

The V and J genes are TRBV20-1 and TRBJ1-1; D call uncertain. V dropped 1 base and J dropped 6 bases, with 12 bases sitting between them. The CDR3 sequence is 13 residues long. Germline CDR1 reads DFQATT; CDR2 reads SNEGSKA (reference sequence). The CDR3 loop is CSARGAPGAEAFF. CDR3 DNA: TGCAGTGCTAGAGGCGCTCCTGGAGCTGAAGCTTTCTTT.

This chain joins TRBV21-1 and TRBJ2-7. TRBV21-1 constitutes a pseudogene. The CDR3 is made up of 14 amino acids. The CDR3 DNA reads TGTGCCAGCTTCAAGGAACGGCGTCTACGGGAGCAGTACTTC. This sequence encodes CASFKERRLREQYF.

This chain uses TRBV10-3 with TRBJ1-5; no reliable D call. There are 15 residues in the CDR3. V lost 3 bases, J lost 4 bases, and 13 bases lay in between. CDR1 ENHRY and CDR2 SYGVKD come from the germline V gene. CDR3 amino acids: CAISDPSRLNQPQHF. CDR3 coding DNA: TGTGCCATCAGTGACCCCTCGAGACTAAATCAGCCCCAGCATTTT.

This clonotype was seen more than once but under ten times. The V call is TRBV3-1, the J call TRBJ2-1; TRBD2 matches 10 bases. The CDR3 has 13 amino acids. J gave up 15 bases and V 2 bases, and 7 bases lay outside the gene matches. From germline, CDR1 is LGHDT and CDR2 YNNKEL (reference sequence). CDR3 in amino acids: CASSQSSGRAPFF. For the CDR3, the DNA is TGTGCCAGCAGCCAATCAAGCGGGAGGGCCCCGTTCTTC.

J is TRBJ1-1 and V is TRBV4-3, with TRBD1 matching over 11 bases. The CDR3 has 18 amino acids. Germline CDR1 and CDR2: LGHNA and YSLEER. V dropped 3 bases and J dropped 6; count of bases not matched to a gene: 15. The CDR3: CASSHLAWDRGAVAEAFF. Written as DNA, the CDR3 is TGCGCCAGCAGCCATTTGGCCTGGGACAGGGGGGCCGTGGCTGAAGCTTTCTTT.

This clonotype appeared a few times. This chain links TRBV20-1 with TRBJ2-5; D perhaps matches TRBD2 (7 bases). The V and J ends lost 0 bases and 1 base respectively, with 12 bases between them. The germline V gene encodes CDR1 DFQATT and CDR2 SNEGSKA (reference sequence). CDR3 length: 15 residues. The CDR3 nucleotides are TGCAGTGCTAGAGAGCTGGGGGGGCGCCAAGAGACCCAGTACTTC. Translated, it gives CSARELGGRQETQYF.

The chain carries TRBV29-1 and TRBJ2-7, with 7 bases matching TRBD1. Germline V CDR1 and CDR2: SQVTM, ANQGSEA. The length of the CDR3 is 13 residues. The junction had 3 bases not matched to a gene; V was cut back by 4 bases and J by 0 bases. The CDR3 sequence: CSVGRDSSYEQYF. The CDR3 region has the DNA TGCAGCGTTGGTAGGGACAGCTCCTACGAGCAGTACTTC.

The chain combines TRBV6-4 with TRBJ2-1, with D unclear. Germline V gives CDR1 MRHNA, CDR2 SNTAGT. Trimming took off 2 bases at V and 0 bases at J, with 11 bases between the two ends. This CDR3 has 16 residues. The CDR3 nucleotides are TGTGCCAGCAGTGACAGAGGAGACACCTCCTACAATGAGCAGTTCTTC. The encoded protein is CASSDRGDTSYNEQFF.

The chain recombines TRBV28 with TRBJ2-1; 7 bases map to TRBD1. CDR1 MDHEN and CDR2 SYDVKM come from the germline V gene. With 6 bases clipped from V and 4 bases from J, the junction kept 6 bases outside the gene matches. This CDR3 spans 14 amino acids. The CDR3 loop reads CASRETGTYNEQFF. CDR3 nucleotides: TGTGCCAGCAGAGAGACAGGGACGTACAATGAGCAGTTCTTC.

This clonotype was counted only a few times. The chain couples TRBV30 to TRBJ2-7; D remains ambiguous. In germline, CDR1 is GTSNPN, CDR2 SVGIG (reference sequence). Trimming stripped 0 bases from V and 4 bases from J, with 4 bases between. This CDR3 has 11 amino acids. The CDR3 nucleotides read TGTGCCTGGAGTGTAAAGTACGAGCAGTACTTC. It codes for CAWSVKYEQYF.

This clonotype has more than one count but fewer than ten. This chain uses TRBV18 with TRBJ2-5; a weak D match, TRBD1 (6 bases). There are 17 residues in the CDR3. Trimming took off 2 bases at V and 1 base at J, with 17 bases between the two ends. CDR1 is KGHSH and CDR2 is LQKENI in the germline V gene. The CDR3 coding sequence is TGTGCCAGCTCACCAAAGAATGGGACAACTCGCCAAGAGACCCAGTACTTC. Encoded protein: CASSPKNGTTRQETQYF.

This clonotype appeared a few times. This chain links TRBV18 with TRBJ2-7; D not certain. V shed 1 base and J shed 2 bases, with 9 bases lying between them. Germline values: CDR1 KGHSH, CDR2 LQKENI. The CDR3 contains 14 residues. The CDR3 loop is CASSPRESAYEQYF. The CDR3 nucleotides read TGTGCCAGCTCACCACGGGAATCTGCCTACGAGCAGTACTTC.

The genes are TRBV7-9 and TRBJ2-5; TRBD2 matches at 7 bases. V lost 5 bases, J lost 5 bases, and 14 bases stayed unmatched. Germline loops: CDR1 SEHNR, CDR2 FQNEAQ (reference sequence). The CDR3 runs 16 residues. The CDR3 region is CASSPRGRGGGETQYF. In DNA form, the CDR3 reads TGTGCCAGCAGCCCCCGGGGGAGGGGCGGCGGGGAGACCCAGTACTTC.

The chain links TRBV11-2 to TRBJ2-4; weak D call: TRBD2 (7 bases). The V gene lost 5 bases and the J gene lost 7 bases, with 9 bases spanning the gap. Germline V CDR1 and CDR2: SGHAT, FQNNGV. The CDR3 spans 12 residues. The CDR3 sequence: CASSEGGNIQYF. The CDR3 DNA reads as TGTGCCAGCAGCGAGGGGGGGAACATTCAGTACTTC.

The chain joins TRBV21-1 to TRBJ1-2. TRBV21-1 represents a pseudogene. This CDR3 region has 11 residues. CDR3 protein: CARTANYGYTF. In nucleotides, the CDR3 is TGTGCTAGAACAGCTAACTATGGCTACACCTTC.